The present T cell receptor beta chain was sequenced within a study of vaccination and CD4 T cells after COVID-19. The wider study: Cells were stimulated with overlapping spike peptide pools from SARS-CoV-2, HCoV-NL63, HCoV-OC43 and HCoV-229E.

An Oncomine TCR Beta short-read assay was used to sequence the DNA from cultured CD4+ T cells. Genomic DNA was isolated from CD4+ T cells that had been cultured. TCRdb independently ran MiXCR on the PCR reads; one entry per CDR3 protein. Among about 12,000 distinct CDR3 sequences, roughly half were seen once, and the ten largest hold roughly a sixth. Turning to this clonotype: Antigen: not known.

The treatment here: roughly 11-day PBMC culture with coronavirus spike peptide pools or control peptides (ViraFEST assay). CDR3 length equals 14 residues. Germline V gives CDR1 SNHLY, CDR2 FYNNEI. V was trimmed by 8 bases and J by 6 bases, leaving 17 bases between them. The specimen was cultured CD4+ T cells from blood, collected after SARS-CoV-2 vaccination. This chain joins TRBV2 and TRBJ1-5; possible D gene TRBD1, 6 bases. The origin of this receptor is a human donor with COVID-19. The DNA of the CDR3 is TGTGCCAGCGTGTCTGGGGGCTTGGGTCAGCCCCAGCATTTT. It translates to CASVSGGLGQPQHF.